A selection of T cell receptor beta chains follows, all from one sample in a study of cytomegalovirus exposure and HLA in healthy donors. The method was immunoSEQ multiplex PCR; TCRdb's version includes in-frame clones alone and lacks a portion of them. This table holds about 91,000 clones, more than 75% found once. Sequencing used PBMCs. The receptors shown here come from a man aged 25 to 40 in good health and CMV-seropositive. The CDR3 runs from the conserved cysteine through the conserved F or W.

v_gene	j_gene	CDR3aa
TRBV4-1	TRBJ2-1	CASSQDQGSSVFF
TRBV10-3	TRBJ2-7	CAISGTGMNDEQYF
TRBV30	TRBJ1-2	CAQGQGNYGYTF
TRBV27	TRBJ2-7	CASTGSGSCEQYF
TRBV4-1	TRBJ2-5	CASSHVTSVQETQYF
TRBV14	TRBJ2-1	CASSQDWTADNEQFF
TRBV5-4	TRBJ2-2	CASSQTSGNTGELFF
TRBV28	TRBJ1-1	CASSLWDREAFF
TRBV27	TRBJ2-2	CASSSSWVVAGANTGELFF
TRBV6-6	TRBJ2-1	CASSPPGLAFYNEQFF
TRBV28	TRBJ1-2	CASSFTGGNGYTF
TRBV19	TRBJ2-2	CASSEQTNTGELFF
TRBV10-1	TRBJ2-7	CASSDPGQGVNEQYF
TRBV7-9	TRBJ1-6	CASSLEGGDSPLHF
TRBV7-8	TRBJ2-5	CASSPSSGQETQYF
TRBV20-1	TRBJ2-1	CSARRGVEQFF
TRBV7-9	TRBJ2-2	CASSLALADYTGELFF
TRBV11-2	TRBJ1-1	CASSSTGITEAFF
TRBV19	TRBJ1-2	CASSRRQGANYGYTF
TRBV29-1	TRBJ1-2	CSVAGNNYGYTF
TRBV2	TRBJ2-7	CASSDGEGYEQYF
TRBV7-2	TRBJ2-7	CASSLAPAQGNEQYF
TRBV28	TRBJ1-2	CASSLLTGLGYTF
TRBV10-3	TRBJ2-1	CAISESRDGGSSYNEQFF
TRBV11-2	TRBJ1-4	CASSFGSLGEKLFF
TRBV5-1	TRBJ1-4	CASSEGRGGGEKLFF
TRBV27	TRBJ2-3	CASSPGLAGTDTQYF
TRBV7-9	TRBJ1-1	CASSLDGTGTNTEAFF
TRBV11-1	TRBJ1-1	CASSRGQVGTEAFF
TRBV5-6	TRBJ2-7	CASSLAPTGGSYEQYF
TRBV27	TRBJ2-7	CASSFGGTGGYEQYF
TRBV6-1	TRBJ2-7	CASSEALGGVPSYEQYF
TRBV27	TRBJ2-7	CASSLTGTYEQYF
TRBV4-1	TRBJ1-2	CASSQDSFYGYTF
TRBV5-1	TRBJ1-2	CASSLGDRNYGYTF
TRBV21-1	TRBJ1-4	CASSKEGAGGLTNEKLFF
TRBV7-3	TRBJ2-5	CASSFQSGARETQYF
TRBV2	TRBJ2-7	CASSEWVLGGSYEQYF
TRBV7-9	TRBJ1-1	CASSEYRDRGNTEAFF
TRBV5-1	TRBJ2-1	CASTLISSYNEQFF
TRBV14	TRBJ2-3	CASSRIGTGSTDTQYF